The rows below give T cell receptor beta chains drawn from one sample of a study of OX40 agonist ivuxolimab in advanced cancers. Measured with immunoSEQ multiplex PCR; TCRdb has only the in-frame clones, and not every one. The sample lists under 85,000 clones, almost 85% occurring once. The specimen comprised CD4+ or CD8+ T cells sorted from blood, sampled in a trial of the OX40 agonist ivuxolimab. Source of these receptors: an adult with an advanced solid tumor such as melanoma, head and neck, liver or kidney cancer. The CDR3 runs from the conserved cysteine through the conserved F or W.

j_call v_call cdr3_aa
TRBJ2-2 TRBV5-4 CASSPDSGELFF
TRBJ2-7 TRBV4-2 CASSRELARDTYEQYF
TRBJ2-3 TRBV2 CASSVVDTQYF
TRBJ2-7 TRBV7-2 CASSQLAGGQEQYF
TRBJ2-7 TRBV18 CATSGQGPYEQYF
TRBJ2-5 TRBV30 CAWSASRTSGRGETQYF
TRBJ2-7 TRBV14 CASSQVLAGEQYF
TRBJ2-1 TRBV7-9 CASSPRLEGRDYNEQFF
TRBJ2-1 TRBV7-3 CASSLMAGADNEQFF
TRBJ2-7 TRBV29-1 CSVVSDGWTYEQYF
TRBJ1-4 TRBV5-1 CASSSGEAGSGEKLFF
TRBJ2-5 TRBV7-2 CASSLGMGPETQYF
TRBJ1-4 TRBV19 CASSIIQATNEKLFF
TRBJ2-3 TRBV6-6 CASSYSTSGGADTQYF
TRBJ1-5 TRBV6-5 CASSYGNSGNQPQHF
TRBJ1-6 TRBV19 CASKIKGEDNSPLHF
TRBJ2-3 TRBV18 CASSPPVGVDTTDTQYF
TRBJ2-7 TRBV27 CASSLLQGGTYEQYF
TRBJ2-7 TRBV7-9 CASSSLDRGLAYEQYF
TRBJ1-5 TRBV27 CASSPFWVGGSHQPQHF
TRBJ2-1 TRBV7-3 CASSPRLAGRNEQFF
TRBJ1-2 TRBV5-1 CASSQGLPFSGYTF
TRBJ2-5 TRBV5-1 CASSIGQVGETQYF
TRBJ2-1 TRBV7-9 CASSLLTEQFF
TRBJ2-1 TRBV6-5 CASRLAGGGNEQFF
TRBJ2-2 TRBV5-1 CASSLQKNTGELFF